The present T cell receptor beta chain was sequenced within a study of shared clonotypes between healthy human individuals. V gave up 1 base and J gave up 0 bases, with 6 bases separating them. This CDR3 is built from 15 residues. Germline V gene data show CDR1 as PRHDT and CDR2 as FYEKMQ (reference sequence). Authors' analysis steps: Filtering differed because ImmunoSEQ produced junction-only sequences that carried no quality scores. Clones were read by immunoSEQ multiplex PCR, and TCRdb kept only the in-frame ones, dropping some. V and J calls and clone size are copied from that table; D and trimming were computed from the DNA. The sample consists of 450,000 to 500,000 clones, more than 75% of them appearing once. About this clone itself: Its antigen is not identified.

Those who donated were healthy HIV-negative adults, with no recent acute infections or vaccinations reported. Findings and caveats of the study: Depth of sequencing was expected to influence donor clonotype sharing.

The chain combines TRBV13 with TRBJ1-4; no clear D. The sample was PBMCs. This clonotype was sampled from a woman in her 40s in good health. Some clones in this sample may be carry-over from other donors' samples. CDR3 bases: TGTGCCAGCAGCTTAGACAGTGCAACTAATGAAAAACTGTTTTTT. As protein: CASSLDSATNEKLFF.